Following are 27 T cell receptor beta chains from one sample sequenced in a study of blood T cell repertoires in COVID-19. Generated by immunoSEQ multiplex PCR, the TCRdb table keeps only in-frame clones and is missing some. The table records just over 650,000 clones, 80% to 90% of them present only once. Sequencing was done on a sample of peripheral blood. Receptors were obtained from a woman aged 18-29 years with acute or convalescent COVID-19.

The chain carries TRBV12-3 or TRBV12-4 and TRBJ2-7, with TRBD1 matching over 8 bases. The ends lost 6 bases at V and 3 bases at J; junction bases unmatched: 4. This CDR3 spans 13 amino acids. The CDR3 here is CASSRGTGYEQYF. The CDR3 DNA follows: TGTGCCAGCAGCAGAGGGACAGGCTACGAGCAGTACTTC.

The rearrangement joins TRBV3-1 (or the pseudogene TRBV3-2) to TRBJ1-1; 9 nucleotides line up with TRBD1. With V trimmed by 0 bases and J by 1 base, 15 bases remained unmatched. Germline assignment: CDR1 LGHDT and CDR2 YNNKEL (reference sequence). The CDR3 has 20 amino acids. CDR3 protein: CASSQEGPYRTGGSNTEAFF. The CDR3 nucleotides read TGTGCCAGCAGCCAAGAGGGTCCGTATAGAACAGGGGGCTCGAACACTGAAGCTTTCTTT.

The chain combines TRBV3-1 (or the pseudogene TRBV3-2) with TRBJ1-2; TRBD1 matches 9 bases. V dropped 2 bases and J dropped 4; count of bases not matched to a gene: 2. The length of the CDR3 is 14 residues. The V gene's germline CDR1 is LGHDT and CDR2 YNNKEL (reference sequence). The CDR3 sequence is CASSQPDRGYGYTF. As DNA, the CDR3 is TGTGCCAGCAGCCAACCGGACAGGGGCTATGGCTACACCTTC.

The chain is built from TRBV5-1 and TRBJ1-4, with TRBD1 matching over 8 bases. CDR3 length equals 16 residues. The V segment lost 3 bases and the J segment 0 bases; nucleotides outside the gene matches: 4. Germline V gene data show CDR1 as SGHRS and CDR2 as YFSETQ. CDR3 bases: TGCGCCAGCAGCTCGCAGGGGGCCGCAACTAATGAAAAACTGTTTTTT. Its translation: CASSSQGAATNEKLFF.

V is TRBV10-3 and J is TRBJ1-5; 8 nucleotides line up with TRBD1. Trimming removed 7 bases from V and 7 bases from J; junction bases left unmatched: 9. Germline-derived CDR1 and CDR2 are ENHRY and SYGVKD. There are 14 residues in the CDR3. In nucleotides, the CDR3 is TGTGCCATCAACGAGGCAGGGGGCGGGCAGCCCCAGCATTTT. This gives the protein CAINEAGGGQPQHF.

V usage is TRBV28 and J usage is TRBJ1-4, with 10 positions matching TRBD1. Unmatched junction bases numbered 10, after V lost 7 bases and J lost 8 bases. This CDR3 comprises 15 residues. Germline CDR1 is MDHEN and CDR2 is SYDVKM. The DNA of the CDR3 is TGTGCCAGCATACAAGGGGGGACAGGGGTCGAAAAACTGTTTTTT. This encodes CASIQGGTGVEKLFF.

V is TRBV19 and J is TRBJ1-2; TRBD1 matches 7 bases. Germline CDR1 LNHDA, CDR2 SQIVND (reference sequence). The CDR3 has 13 residues. J was trimmed by 4 bases and V by 4 bases; bases with no gene match: 3. CDR3 coding DNA: TGTGCCAGTAGTAAAGGGGGCAGCTATGGCTACACCTTC. This encodes CASSKGGSYGYTF.

The genes are TRBV10-3 and TRBJ2-5; D might be TRBD2 (5 bases). V lost 3 bases and J lost 7, with 15 bases in between. CDR3 length: 14 residues. Germline-derived CDR1 and CDR2 are ENHRY and SYGVKD. The DNA for the CDR3 is TGTGCCATCAGTGACCCTAATACCCGGGGGACCCAGTACTTC. Its protein product is CAISDPNTRGTQYF.

The chain is built from TRBV10-3 and TRBJ1-3; possible D gene TRBD1, 6 bases. This CDR3 contains 15 residues. V gave up 6 bases and J gave up 3 bases, with 15 bases separating them. Germline-derived CDR1 and CDR2 are ENHRY and SYGVKD. DNA of the CDR3: TGTGCCATCAGACTTTCCTCAGGGGATGGAAACACCATATATTTT. Its protein product is CAIRLSSGDGNTIYF.

The chain links TRBV29-1 to TRBJ2-6; D unresolved. The CDR3 length is 15 residues. Germline CDR1 and CDR2: SQVTM and ANQGSEA. Between the trimmed V and J ends, which lost 0 bases and 2 bases, there was a span of 8 bases. The CDR3 loop reads CSVEELRAGANVLTF. The CDR3 nucleotides read TGCAGCGTTGAAGAACTCCGCGCTGGGGCCAACGTCCTGACTTTC.

The chain is built from TRBV28 and TRBJ2-1, with D maybe TRBD2 (6 bases). The germline gives CDR1 MDHEN, CDR2 SYDVKM. Trimming took 2 bases from V and 3 from J, leaving 14 bases between them. CDR3 length equals 16 residues. Written as DNA, the CDR3 is TGTGCCAGCAGTTTACCTGGACTAAGCTTCTACAATGAGCAGTTCTTC. This translates into CASSLPGLSFYNEQFF. Supplemented by reference TRBV28 and TRBJ2-1, the full variable domain reads DVKVTQSSRYLVKRTGEKVFLECVQDMDHENMFWYRQDPGLGLRLIYFSYDVKMKEKGDIPEGYSVSREKKERFSLILESASTNQTSMYLCASSLPGLSFYNEQFFGPGTRLTVL.

This chain connects TRBV6-4 to TRBJ1-2, with 10 bases identical to TRBD1. Trimming at V came to 0 bases and at J to 6 bases, leaving 10 bases not matched to a gene. CDR1 and CDR2 from the germline V gene are MRHNA and SNTAGT. The CDR3 has 17 amino acids. This CDR3 is CASSDSLPWTGGNGYTF. In DNA, the CDR3 is TGTGCCAGCAGTGACTCCCTACCATGGACAGGGGGTAATGGCTACACCTTC.

The rearrangement joins TRBV6-5 to TRBJ1-1; D possibly corresponds to TRBD1 (5 bases). CDR3 length: 13 amino acids. Trimming shortened V by 8 bases and J by 2 bases, and 12 bases separated the two germline ends. Germline values: CDR1 MNHEY, CDR2 SVGAGI. CDR3 residues: CASGQGSNTEAFF. The CDR3 DNA reads as TGTGCCAGCGGTCAGGGTAGTAACACTGAAGCTTTCTTT.

The V gene is TRBV6-1, the J gene TRBJ2-3; TRBD2 agrees at 9 bases. There are 15 residues in the CDR3. CDR1 is MNHNS, CDR2 SASEGT, per germline. The V and J ends lost 2 bases and 2 bases, in that order; junction bases with no gene match: 2. DNA of the CDR3: TGTGCCAGCAGTGAATTAGCGGGGGTCACAGATACGCAGTATTTT. Translating it yields CASSELAGVTDTQYF.

The chain is built from TRBV2 and TRBJ2-2; 7 bases are shared with TRBD2. From germline, CDR1 is SNHLY and CDR2 FYNNEI. The CDR3 totals 14 residues. The J segment lost 6 bases and the V segment lost 7 bases, leaving 8 bases of the junction unmatched. DNA of the CDR3: TGTGCCAGCACCCAGAGCGGGACGGCCGGGGAGCTGTTTTTT. Encoded protein: CASTQSGTAGELFF.

This sequence joins TRBV3-1 (or the pseudogene TRBV3-2) and TRBJ2-3; 7 nucleotides align to TRBD1. The J segment lost 8 bases and the V segment lost 2 bases, leaving 7 bases of the junction unmatched. From germline, CDR1 is LGHDT and CDR2 YNNKEL (reference sequence). CDR3 length: 14 amino acids. The CDR3 reads CASSQKVDRTTQYF. The CDR3 DNA is TGTGCCAGCAGCCAAAAGGTGGACAGGACTACGCAGTATTTT.

The V gene is TRBV6-1, the J gene TRBJ1-1; 7 bases fit TRBD1. The germline V gene encodes CDR1 MNHNS and CDR2 SASEGT. The ends lost 0 bases at V and 10 bases at J; junction bases unmatched: 8. CDR3 size: 14 residues. This CDR3 is CASSEAGSGGRAFF. The DNA of the CDR3 is TGTGCCAGCAGTGAAGCGGGCTCAGGGGGGAGAGCTTTCTTT.

This clone was seen once. This CDR3 reads CASSQRTGGVYGYTF. The CDR3, as DNA: TGCGCCAGCAGCCAAAGGACAGGCGGGGTCTATGGCTACACCTTC. The chain is built from TRBV4-1 and TRBJ1-2; TRBD1 matches at 7 bases. The CDR3 contains 15 residues. With 2 bases clipped from V and 4 bases from J, the junction kept 7 bases outside the gene matches. Per the germline V gene, CDR1 is MGHRA and CDR2 is YSYEKL.

The chain's CDR3 is CASSAQQGGVEKLFF. CDR3 nucleotide sequence: TGCGCCAGCAGCGCACAGCAGGGGGGAGTCGAAAAACTGTTTTTT. This chain joins TRBV5-1 and TRBJ1-4, with 7 bases identical to TRBD1. This CDR3 spans 15 amino acids. Germline CDR1 is SGHRS and CDR2 is YFSETQ. With V trimmed by 4 bases and J by 8 bases, 11 bases remained unmatched.

A few counts support this clone. Here the CDR3 reads CASSRGTGDTFF. CDR3 DNA sequence: TGTGCCAGCAGCCGCGGGACAGGAGATACTTTCTTT. The chain is built from TRBV5-6 and TRBJ1-1; 8 bases agree with TRBD1. Trimming at V came to 4 bases and at J to 12 bases, leaving 8 bases not matched to a gene. The germline CDR1 and CDR2 sequences are SGHDT and YYEEEE. The CDR3 runs 12 residues.

The chain links TRBV2 to TRBJ1-1; TRBD1 is a possible D gene (6 bases). There are 14 residues in the CDR3. Germline values: CDR1 SNHLY, CDR2 FYNNEI. The V and J ends lost 6 bases and 3 bases respectively, with 14 bases between them. The CDR3: CASRDWAGDTEAFF. The CDR3 nucleotides read TGTGCCAGCAGAGACTGGGCAGGGGACACTGAAGCTTTCTTT.

The gene calls are TRBV20-1 and TRBJ1-1; D is perhaps TRBD1 (5 bases). The CDR3 consists of 13 residues. V was shortened by 3 bases and J by 10 bases, with 18 bases between the two germline ends. The germline CDR1 and CDR2 sequences are DFQATT and SNEGSKA (reference sequence). The CDR3 sequence: CSASRGGEGVAFF. The CDR3 DNA reads TGCAGTGCTAGTCGGGGCGGGGAAGGTGTAGCTTTCTTT.

The V call is TRBV3-1 (or the pseudogene TRBV3-2), the J call TRBJ2-5; 13 bases are a match to TRBD2. J gave up 3 bases and V 1 base, and 8 bases lay outside the gene matches. The CDR3 totals 18 residues. The germline V gene encodes CDR1 LGHDT and CDR2 YNNKEL (reference sequence). CDR3 sequence: CASSQGTLGLAGEETQYF. The CDR3 DNA reads as TGTGCCAGCAGCCAAGGGACCTTAGGACTAGCGGGGGAAGAGACCCAGTACTTC.

This chain links TRBV2 with TRBJ1-2; TRBD1 aligns across 10 bases. The V segment lost 2 bases and the J segment 1 base; nucleotides outside the gene matches: 4. CDR1 and CDR2 (germline): SNHLY, FYNNEI. This CDR3 is built from 16 residues. CDR3: CASSESRDRGNYGYTF. The CDR3 region has the DNA TGTGCCAGCAGTGAATCCCGGGACAGGGGTAACTATGGCTACACCTTC.

The rearrangement joins TRBV4-2 to TRBJ2-1; 9 positions agree with TRBD2. The V gene end was trimmed by 2 bases and the J gene end by 0 bases; junction bases not matched to a gene: 2. The CDR3 has 16 amino acids. CDR1 LGHNA and CDR2 YNFKEQ come from the germline V gene. The CDR3 nucleotides read TGTGCCAGCAGCCAACCTAGCGGGAACTCCTACAATGAGCAGTTCTTC. Encoded protein: CASSQPSGNSYNEQFF.

This chain joins TRBV27 and TRBJ1-2, with a tentative D call TRBD1 (6 bases). Deletions cut 3 bases from V and 5 bases from J, with 16 bases between. Germline CDR1 reads MNHEY; CDR2 reads SMNVEV (reference sequence). The CDR3 covers 15 residues. The CDR3 loop reads CASSLGGGGRYGYTF. The CDR3 DNA reads TGTGCCAGCAGTTTGGGCGGGGGCGGGCGGTATGGCTACACCTTC.

The V and J genes are TRBV15 and TRBJ1-5, with D possibly matching TRBD1 (6 bases). The CDR3 covers 13 residues. The V gene's germline CDR1 is LNHNV and CDR2 YYDKDF (reference sequence). Trimming took 3 bases from V and 4 from J, leaving 7 bases between them. In DNA form, the CDR3 reads TGTGCCACCAGCAGTACAGGGAATCAGCCCCAGCATTTT. Translation gives CATSSTGNQPQHF.